This T cell receptor beta chain was found in a study of T cell responses to AZD1222 COVID-19 vaccine. Only in-frame clones appear in the TCRdb table, and some are missing; sequencing was by immunoSEQ multiplex PCR. This table has over 55,000 clones, roughly 84% appearing once. With 8 bases removed from V and 3 bases from J, the gap between germline ends came to 11 bases. The CDR3 length is 12 residues. Germline CDR1 SNHLY, CDR2 FYNNEI. The TCR originated in an adult in good health. This specimen was peripheral blood, taken on day 0 of AZD1222 vaccination. This chain connects TRBV2 to TRBJ2-7; D gene unclear. This CDR3 reads CASAQSHYEQYF. The CDR3 coding sequence is TGTGCCAGCGCCCAATCTCACTACGAGCAGTACTTC.